Described below is a single TCR beta chain sequence and its context. The target of this receptor is not known. It has no much larger one-base neighbor in the sample; base qualities were not kept. This entry is derived from a study of blood T cell repertoires in COVID-19 (dated by TCRdb to 2018 to 2021). Context from the whole study: Samples from collaborators originated in the United States, Italy and Spain and spanned both the acute and convalescent phases of COVID-19. The samples were drawn from two sources: the first 160 participants of the ongoing ImmuneRACE study, and 1,200 or so subjects contributed by 6 global collaborators. The prospective study material was composed of cDNA or gDNA derived from T cells, B-cell-depleted T cells, or PBMCs. The repertoires were made available in a free public database intended to serve as a resource for research on the immune response to SARS-CoV-2. Deeply sampled blood TCRbeta repertoires from subjects exposed to, actively infected with, or recovered from COVID-19 were included in the dataset. HLA class I and class II types, where available, came from metadata supplied by the sample provider rather than from assay-based typing. Sample metadata almost always included a de-identified subject ID, COVID-19 status, age in years and sex. What the study reported, not specific to this receptor: How much clinical and demographic metadata was included differed by source and by participant, and the metadata was provided uncurated.

TCRbeta CDR3 regions were amplified from genomic DNA by means of the immunoSEQ Assay, a bias-controlled multiplex PCR. Regarding the original processing steps: Nucleated cell counts per sample were estimated from amplification of reference gene primers within the assay. To quantify the absolute abundance of each unique TCRbeta CDR3 rearrangement, sequence reads were collapsed and filtered. For each sample, productive Simpson clonality was calculated as the square root of Simpson's diversity index over productive rearrangements. TCRdb limited this immuneACCESS table to in-frame rearrangements with V and J called. A share of clones is missing; checked studies link under half to unresolved V genes, and the rest is unexplained. V and J calls and clone size are those listed in that table; D and trimming were worked out from the DNA. This sample holds roughly 49,000 clones; around 84% were observed only once. Roughly 4.5% of the sample rests with the top ten.

The junction shows trimming of 3 bases on V and 5 bases on J, plus 11 bases between the germline ends. The CDR3 runs 13 amino acids, cysteine and phenylalanine included. CDR3 DNA only is kept here, 39 bases in frame from base 1. The CDR1 and CDR2 encoded by the germline V gene are SGHDT and YYEEEE. The collaborating institutions used their own protocols to collect whole blood in K2EDTA tubes. For TCRbeta analysis, collaborators shipped samples as frozen whole blood, isolated PBMCs, or DNA extracted from either of those sample types. The sample comprised peripheral blood. The receptor's source is a man older than 75 with active COVID-19. The V and J genes are TRBV5-6 and TRBJ1-2; a tentative D call is TRBD1 (5 bases match). CDR3 reads: CASSSQQDYGYTF. The DNA sequence is given as TGTGCCAGCAGCTCCCAACAGGATTATGGCTACACCTTC. The full variable domain, completed from the reference TRBV5-6 and TRBJ1-2 proteins outside the CDR3, reads DAGVTQSPTHLIKTRGQQVTLRCSPKSGHDTVSWYQQALGQGPQFIFQYYEEEERQRGNFPDRFSGHQFPNYSSELNVNALLLGDSALYLCASSSQQDYGYTFGSGTRLTVV.